Each of the 15 T cell receptor beta chains below was sequenced from the same sample in a study of blood T cell repertoires in COVID-19. Libraries were prepared by immunoSEQ multiplex PCR; TCRdb keeps only in-frame clonotypes and omits some of them. Of over 10,000 clones in the sample, about 80% were seen once. The source material was peripheral blood. All receptors come from a woman older than 75 with acute or convalescent COVID-19.

This sequence joins TRBV4-3 and TRBJ2-7; 7 positions agree with TRBD1. J lost 3 bases, V lost 0 bases, and 2 bases had no gene match. Germline CDR1 reads LGHNA; CDR2 reads YSLEER. This CDR3 region has 14 residues. CDR3 coding DNA: TGCGCCAGCAGCCAAGAGCACAGGGGCTACGAGCAGTACTTC. Translated: CASSQEHRGYEQYF.

This chain uses TRBV5-1 with TRBJ1-2, with TRBD1 identical over 8 bases. CDR1 is SGHRS and CDR2 is YFSETQ in the germline V gene. The CDR3 length is 16 residues. Trimming at V came to 3 bases and at J to 5 bases, leaving 12 bases not matched to a gene. CDR3 in amino acids: CASSSFSRGRGYGYTF. CDR3 nucleotide sequence: TGCGCCAGCAGCTCTTTCTCCAGGGGGCGCGGGTATGGCTACACCTTC.

This clone was counted at least ten times. The CDR3 loop reads CASSLQRDYNEQFF. CDR3 DNA sequence: TGTGCCAGCAGCTTACAGAGGGACTACAATGAGCAGTTCTTC. The chain employs TRBV7-3 and TRBJ2-1; D might be TRBD2 (5 bases). V was trimmed by 2 bases and J by 3 bases, leaving 8 bases between them. The CDR3 spans 14 residues. Germline-derived CDR1 and CDR2 are SGHTA and FQGTGA. Full variable domain (missing parts from reference TRBV7-3 and TRBJ2-1): GAGVSQTPSNKVTEKGKYVELRCDPISGHTALYWYRQSLGQGPEFLIYFQGTGAADDSGLPNDRFFAVRPEGSVSTLKIQRTERGDSAVYLCASSLQRDYNEQFFGPGTRLTVL.

This clone was counted a few times. J is TRBJ2-1 and V is TRBV6-1; D ambiguous. CDR3 length: 11 amino acids. Per germline, CDR1 MNHNS and CDR2 SASEGT. Trimming took off 3 bases at V and 9 bases at J, with 6 bases between the two ends. CDR3 nucleotides: TGTGCCAGCAGTGAGACGGGTGAGCAGTTCTTC. It translates to CASSETGEQFF.

This clone was picked up a small number of times. In DNA form, the CDR3 reads TGTGCCAGCAGCCGCTTAGATGCAACTAATGAAAAACTGTTTTTT. Translated: CASSRLDATNEKLFF. J is TRBJ1-4 and V is TRBV13; D call uncertain. The V gene lost 5 bases and the J gene lost 0 bases, with 10 bases spanning the gap. Germline CDR1 and CDR2: PRHDT and FYEKMQ (reference sequence). The CDR3 has 15 amino acids.

This clone appeared a single time. The V call is TRBV28, the J call TRBJ1-1; perhaps TRBD1 as D (6 bases). This CDR3 is built from 12 residues. V lost 3 bases, J lost 11 bases, and 13 bases lay in between. Looked up from germline, CDR1 is MDHEN and CDR2 is SYDVKM. The CDR3 sequence: CASSFRTEVAFF. In DNA form, the CDR3 reads TGTGCCAGCAGTTTTAGGACAGAGGTTGCTTTCTTT.

This clone was counted between two and nine times. The chain joins TRBV10-1 to TRBJ2-7, with 10 bases lining up with TRBD1. V shed 8 bases, J shed 4 bases, and the junction held 11 bases outside the gene matches. The CDR3 totals 15 residues. Per the germline V gene, CDR1 is WNHNN and CDR2 is SYGVQD (reference sequence). As DNA, the CDR3 is TGCGCCAGCGCTGACATGGGGACAGGGGTATACGAGCAGTACTTC. Protein product: CASADMGTGVYEQYF.

This clone occurred a few times. The chain employs TRBV11-2 and TRBJ2-2; perhaps TRBD2 as D (7 bases). There are 14 residues in the CDR3. V lost 9 bases and J lost 2, with 13 bases in between. Germline V gene sequence: CDR1 SGHAT, CDR2 FQNNGV. CDR3 in amino acids: CASGGGPNTGELFF. Here the CDR3 DNA reads TGTGCCAGTGGCGGGGGCCCTAACACCGGGGAGCTGTTTTTT.

V gene TRBV30 combines with J gene TRBJ1-3; the D gene is possibly TRBD1 (6 bases). CDR3 length: 16 residues. The V gene lost 4 bases and the J gene lost 0 bases, with 16 bases spanning the gap. The germline V gene has CDR1 GTSNPN and CDR2 SVGIG (reference sequence). DNA of the CDR3: TGTGCCTGGACTGGGGGGGCCATGAGCTCTGGAAACACCATATATTTT. Its translation: CAWTGGAMSSGNTIYF.

V usage is TRBV7-9 and J usage is TRBJ2-2, with 7 bases that match TRBD1. The CDR3 runs 14 residues. Trimming took 8 bases from V and 2 from J; bases not matched to a gene: 5. Germline V gene data show CDR1 as SEHNR and CDR2 as FQNEAQ (reference sequence). CDR3 amino acids: CASRDRANTGELFF. As DNA, the CDR3 is TGTGCCAGCCGGGACAGAGCTAACACCGGGGAGCTGTTTTTT.

This clone was picked up one time. The genes are TRBV24-1 and TRBJ1-2, with no clear D. V was clipped by 4 bases and J by 5 bases, with 10 bases between them. CDR1 is KGHDR, CDR2 SFDVKD, per germline. This CDR3 region has 13 residues. The DNA for the CDR3 is TGTGCCACCAGTGAGCGGGCGGGGTATGGCTACACCTTC. This translates into CATSERAGYGYTF.

A single count supports this clone. The chain combines TRBV19 with TRBJ2-7; D is perhaps TRBD2 (6 bases). V was cut by 0 bases and J by 3 bases, with 15 bases left in between. The CDR3 is made up of 16 amino acids. The germline V gene has CDR1 LNHDA and CDR2 SQIVND (reference sequence). The CDR3 coding sequence is TGTGCCAGTAGTATAGATTCTGCTCCGGGGGTCTACGAGCAGTACTTC. This translates into CASSIDSAPGVYEQYF. Looking up the rest from reference TRBV19 and TRBJ2-7 gives the full variable domain: DGGITQSPKYLFRKEGQNVTLSCEQNLNHDAMYWYRQDPGQGLRLIYYSQIVNDFQKGDIAEGYSVSREKKESFPLTVTSAQKNPTAFYLCASSIDSAPGVYEQYFGPGTRLTVT.

This clone was counted only a few times. The chain has TRBV7-9 and TRBJ2-2; unclear D gene. The V end lost 0 bases, the J end lost 2 bases, and 7 bases lay between the germline ends. This CDR3 is built from 15 residues. Looked up from germline, CDR1 is SEHNR and CDR2 is FQNEAQ (reference sequence). The CDR3 sequence is CASSLAWQNTGELFF. Written as DNA, the CDR3 is TGTGCCAGCAGCTTAGCGTGGCAAAACACCGGGGAGCTGTTTTTT.

The genes are TRBV19 and TRBJ1-5, with 11 bases identical to TRBD1. The CDR3 runs 15 residues. J lost 7 bases, V lost 1 base, and 3 bases had no gene match. Germline-derived CDR1 and CDR2 are LNHDA and SQIVND (reference sequence). CDR3 region: CASSIGGTGGQPQHF. In DNA, the CDR3 is TGTGCCAGTAGTATAGGAGGGACAGGGGGACAGCCCCAGCATTTT.

The chain links TRBV6-4 to TRBJ2-6; a possible D gene is TRBD2 (5 bases). The ends were cut back, 2 bases at V and 3 bases at J, with 5 bases in the middle. Germline CDR1 is MRHNA and CDR2 is SNTAGT. The CDR3 length is 14 residues. The CDR3: CASSDEGGANVLTF. CDR3 DNA: TGTGCCAGCAGTGACGAGGGTGGGGCCAACGTCCTGACTTTC.